Listed below are T cell receptor beta chains from one sample, sequenced in a study of shared clonotypes between healthy human individuals. Sequencing used immunoSEQ multiplex PCR; TCRdb keeps in-frame clones, though not all of them. The data contain approximately 530,000 clones, about 96% of them singletons. Sequencing was performed on naive CD4+ T cells sorted from blood. The receptors derive from a woman in her twenties or thirties in good health. Both conserved end residues are trimmed from each CDR3. Clone sizes are given selectively: once, few, many, or a class where the clone is expanded.

clone_size v_call cdr3_aa
once TRBV27 ASSPNYEQY
NA TRBV6-6 ASSRGGWNEKLF
NA TRBV5-1 ASSLEGGPEQY
NA TRBV7-9 ASSERRNTEAF
NA TRBV7-3 ASSLEAGAYEQY
NA TRBV10-2 ASSEGPLAGVGYNEQF
NA TRBV29-1 SVDQGPWTSGNYNEQF
NA TRBV15 ATSRGFIGQPQH
NA TRBV28 ASTTVPYEQY
NA TRBV18 ASSPRQGADYGYT
NA TRBV11-3 ASSPLEGAAKTQY